This TCR beta chain is drawn from a study of cytomegalovirus exposure and HLA in healthy donors. The J segment lost 0 bases and the V segment lost 4 bases, leaving 6 bases of the junction unmatched. The CDR3 has 16 amino acids. The germline gives CDR1 SGHRS, CDR2 YFSETQ. The protocol was immunoSEQ multiplex PCR, while the TCRdb copy is restricted to in-frame clones and leaves out a portion. The repertoire consists of some 49,000 clones, with roughly 92% occurring once and the leading ten covering about 1.5%. Points from the study as a whole: The classifier reportedly diagnosed cytomegalovirus status with high sensitivity and specificity. According to the study, 150 to 200 TCR beta chains were cytomegalovirus-associated.

To note about this clone: Its antigen is not identified.

Separate from the approximately 600-subject first cohort was the roughly 130-subject validation cohort, to which the donors belonged. The material sequenced was PBMCs. This TCR derives from a man between 18 and 29 years old in good health and CMV-seronegative. The chain recombines TRBV5-1 with TRBJ2-1; 8 positions agree with TRBD1. The CDR3 DNA reads as TGCGCCAGCAGCCGGACAGGGCTGAGCTCCTACAATGAGCAGTTCTTC. Translation gives CASSRTGLSSYNEQFF.